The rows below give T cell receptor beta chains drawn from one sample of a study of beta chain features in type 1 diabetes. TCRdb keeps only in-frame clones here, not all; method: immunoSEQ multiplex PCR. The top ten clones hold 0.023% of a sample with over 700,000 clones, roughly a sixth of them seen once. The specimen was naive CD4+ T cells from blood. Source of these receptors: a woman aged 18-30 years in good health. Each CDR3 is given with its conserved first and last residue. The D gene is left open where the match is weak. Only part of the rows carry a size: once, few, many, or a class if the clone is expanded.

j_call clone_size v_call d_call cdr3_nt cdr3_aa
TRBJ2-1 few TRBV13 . TGTGCCAGCAGCTCGGCCTGGGACTTCAATGAGCAGTTCTTC CASSSAWDFNEQFF
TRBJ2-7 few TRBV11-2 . TGTGCCAGCAGCCCAGGGAACCCCTACGAGCAGTACTTC CASSPGNPYEQYF
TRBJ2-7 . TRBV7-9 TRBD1 TGTGCCAGCAGGCTCACAGGGGGAGGAACCTACGAGCAGTACTTC CASRLTGGGTYEQYF
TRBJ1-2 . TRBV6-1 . TGTGCCAGCAGTGCGACGCGTGGTAACTATGGCTACACCTTC CASSATRGNYGYTF
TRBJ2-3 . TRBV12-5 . TGTGCTAGTGGTTTGGGTCTAGTGGGGTCGGTAGATACGCAGTATTTT CASGLGLVGSVDTQYF
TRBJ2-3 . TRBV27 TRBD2 TGTGCCAGCAGTCCCCCCCTGCTAGCGGGAGGGCCCAGTCATTTT CASSPPLLAGGPSHF
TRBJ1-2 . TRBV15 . TGTGCCACCAGCCACGGTAACCGGGACGGCGGCTACACCTTC CATSHGNRDGGYTF
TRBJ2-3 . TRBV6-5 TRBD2 TGTGCCAGCAGTTCGCGACTAGCGGGAGTAAGAGATACGCAGTATTTT CASSSRLAGVRDTQYF
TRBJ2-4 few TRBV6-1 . TGTGCCAGCAGTGAATTCCGAGGCCCACGGGGAACGGGGCTAGCCAAAAACATTCAGTACTTC CASSEFRGPRGTGLAKNIQYF
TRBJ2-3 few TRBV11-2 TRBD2 TGTGCCAGCAGCGCAAGGACTAGCGGGTACACAGATACGCAGTATTTT CASSARTSGYTDTQYF
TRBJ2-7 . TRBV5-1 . TGCGCCAGCAGCTTTGTTGGGGCTGGGTACGAGCAGTACTTC CASSFVGAGYEQYF
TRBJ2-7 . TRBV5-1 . TGCGCCAGCAGCCCATCGGGGGCTAAGAACTACGAGCAGTACTTC CASSPSGAKNYEQYF
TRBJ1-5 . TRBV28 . TGTGCCAGCAGTTACTTAGCCAATCAGCCCCAGCATTTT CASSYLANQPQHF
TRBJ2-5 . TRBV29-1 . TGCAGCGTTCCCCACGGCGGGGAGGCGGAGACCCAGTACTTC CSVPHGGEAETQYF
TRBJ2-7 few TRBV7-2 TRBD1 TGTGCCAGCAGCTTAGGGGTCGGGACAGGGATGTACGAGCAGTACTTC CASSLGVGTGMYEQYF
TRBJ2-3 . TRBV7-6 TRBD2 TGTGCCAGCAGCTTGGGAGGGGCCACAGATACGCAGTATTTT CASSLGGATDTQYF
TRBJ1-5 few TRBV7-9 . TGTGCCAGCAGCTTCGGAAGTCAGCCCCAGCATTTT CASSFGSQPQHF
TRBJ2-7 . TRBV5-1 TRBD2 TGCGCCAGCAGCTTGTCTGGACTCGAGCTCGGGAGGGAGCAGTACTTC CASSLSGLELGREQYF
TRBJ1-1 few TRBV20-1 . TGCAGTGCTCCGAAAATTGAAGCTTTCTTT CSAPKIEAFF
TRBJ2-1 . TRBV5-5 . TGTGCCAGCAGCCTAATTGGGCAGACCTACAATGAGCAGTTCTTC CASSLIGQTYNEQFF
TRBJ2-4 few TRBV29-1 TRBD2 TGCAGCGTAGGCGGGGGACTAGGGTCAGTTCAGTACTTC CSVGGGLGSVQYF
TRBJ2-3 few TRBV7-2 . TGTGCCAGCAGCGATCGGGGGACGCAGTATTTT CASSDRGTQYF
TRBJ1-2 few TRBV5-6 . TGTGCCAGCAGCTTATCAGGGGCTCCCTTCACCTATGGCTACACCTTC CASSLSGAPFTYGYTF
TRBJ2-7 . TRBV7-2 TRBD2 TGTGCCAGCAGCTTCGTTCCGGGACTATACTCCTACGAGCAGTACTTC CASSFVPGLYSYEQYF
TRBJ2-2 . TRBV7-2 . TGTGCCAGCAGCATCTCCGGGGAGCTGTTTTTT CASSISGELFF
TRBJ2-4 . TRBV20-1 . TGCAGTGCTAGACTGGACATTCAGTACTTC CSARLDIQYF
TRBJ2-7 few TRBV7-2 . TGTGCCAGCAGCTTAGGGGGTACAGGTTCGGTCTACGAGCAGTACTTC CASSLGGTGSVYEQYF
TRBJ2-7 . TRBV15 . TGTGCCACCAGCAGAGATAGACAGGTCTACGAGCAGTACTTC CATSRDRQVYEQYF
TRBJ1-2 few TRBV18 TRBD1 TGTGCCAGCTCACCAGTAGATGCAGGGGGAGGCTACACCTTC CASSPVDAGGGYTF
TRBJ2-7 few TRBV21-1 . TGTGCCAGCAGCAAAGGCCGACTACTAGGATACGAGCAGTACTTC CASSKGRLLGYEQYF
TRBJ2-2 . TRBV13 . TGTGCCAGCAGCCCCCGACTCCCGAACACCGGGGAGCTGTTTTTT CASSPRLPNTGELFF
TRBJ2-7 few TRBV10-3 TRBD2 TGTGCCATCAGCTTCACTAGCGGGAACTACGAGCAGTACTTC CAISFTSGNYEQYF
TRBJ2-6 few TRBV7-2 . TGTGCCAGCAGCTTGAAAGGGGGCTCTGGGGCCAACGTCCTGACTTTC CASSLKGGSGANVLTF
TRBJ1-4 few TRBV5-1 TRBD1 TGCGCCAGCAGCCGAGGGACAGGGGGAAATGAAAAACTGTTTTTT CASSRGTGGNEKLFF
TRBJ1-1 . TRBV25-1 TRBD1 TGTGCCAGCAGCGACAGGGGGCGAAACACTGAAGCTTTCTTT CASSDRGRNTEAFF
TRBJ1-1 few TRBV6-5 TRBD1 TGTGCCAGCAGTTTGGACAGGGGAGGCACTGAAGCTTTCTTT CASSLDRGGTEAFF
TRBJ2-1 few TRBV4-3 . TGCGCCAGCAGCCAAGATTTAACGGGAACCAATGAGCAGTTCTTC CASSQDLTGTNEQFF
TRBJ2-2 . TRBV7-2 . TGTGCCAGCAGCTTAGAAGCGACAGTCACCGGGGAGCTGTTTTTT CASSLEATVTGELFF
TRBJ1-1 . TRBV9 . TGTGCCAGCAGCGTAGCTTTATACGCCGAAGCTTTCTTT CASSVALYAEAFF
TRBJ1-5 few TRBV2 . TGTGCCAGCTGGCCAGGGTATAGCAATCAGCCCCAGCATTTT CASWPGYSNQPQHF
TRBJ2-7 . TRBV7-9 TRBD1 TGTGCCAGCAGCTTAGGGAACTCCGGGACAGGGACTTCCTACGAGCAGTACTTC CASSLGNSGTGTSYEQYF
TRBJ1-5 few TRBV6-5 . TGTGCCAGCAGTTACTCGAACATTTATCAGCCCCAGCATTTT CASSYSNIYQPQHF
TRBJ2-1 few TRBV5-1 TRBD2 TGCGCCAGCAGCTTGGGAGGGACTAGCTCCTACAATGAGCAGTTCTTC CASSLGGTSSYNEQFF
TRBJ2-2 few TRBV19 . TGTGCCAGTAGTAGGAGGACAGCCACCGGGGAGCTGTTTTTT CASSRRTATGELFF
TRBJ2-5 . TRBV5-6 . TGTGCCAGCAGTTCGCAAGAGACCCAGTACTTC CASSSQETQYF
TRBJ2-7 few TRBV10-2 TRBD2 TGCGCCACCAGACCCGGACTAGCGGGAGGCGAGCAGTACTTC CATRPGLAGGEQYF
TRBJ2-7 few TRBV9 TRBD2 TGTGCCAGCAGCGTAGAAACAGTTAGCGGGAGGGTGCTTGGCGAGCAGTACTTC CASSVETVSGRVLGEQYF
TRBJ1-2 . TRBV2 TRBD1 TGTGCCAGCAGTGTGCAGGGGGTGACTAACTATGGCTACACCTTC CASSVQGVTNYGYTF
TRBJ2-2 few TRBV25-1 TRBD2 TGTGCCAGCAGCGGACTAGCGGGAGTGACCGGGGAGCTGTTTTTT CASSGLAGVTGELFF
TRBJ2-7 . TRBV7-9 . TGTGCCAGCAGCAACGGAAACGAGCAGTACTTC CASSNGNEQYF
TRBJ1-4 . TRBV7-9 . TGTGCCAGCAGCTCCCGACAGACTAATGAAAAACTGTTTTTT CASSSRQTNEKLFF
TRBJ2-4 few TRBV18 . TGTGCCAGCTCACCATCAGGGGACATTCAGTACTTC CASSPSGDIQYF
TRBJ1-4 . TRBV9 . TGTGCCAGCAGCGCAGCGTTTGGGAATGAAAAACTGTTTTTT CASSAAFGNEKLFF
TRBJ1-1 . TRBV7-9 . TGTGCCAGCACGCGCACCGGGGACACTGAAGCTTTCTTT CASTRTGDTEAFF